This T cell receptor beta chain was captured in a study of cytomegalovirus exposure and HLA in healthy donors. Study-level information: Approximately 180 million T cells yielded 120 million or so unique TCR beta sequences, as an earlier analysis found. The study's early data release held tens of millions of unique TCRs from HLA-typed donors.

Germline V CDR1 and CDR2: LGHNA, YSLEER. Trimming left V 0 bases short and J 2 bases short, with 8 bases between. This CDR3 comprises 15 residues. Overall study results and limits: A prior analysis recorded that most TCR beta V segments were productive about 87% or about 30% of the time.

60 Vbeta and 13 Jbeta primers were used in PCR. Data came from immunoSEQ multiplex PCR; TCRdb stores just in-frame clones and leaves some out. The sample shows roughly 130,000 clones, 73% of them seen only once. Remarks on this clone: Its antigen remains unidentified.

This TCR came from a woman between 40 and 50 years old in good health and CMV-seropositive. Source material: PBMCs. This sequence joins TRBV4-3 and TRBJ1-5; D gene uncertain. The CDR3 spells CASSQEWGGNQPQHF. The CDR3 DNA follows: TGCGCCAGCAGCCAAGAATGGGGAGGCAATCAGCCCCAGCATTTT.